This TCR beta chain is drawn from a study of radiation and T cells in renal cell carcinoma. The CDR3 consists of 13 residues. Germline values: CDR1 LNHDA, CDR2 SQIVND (reference sequence). The V and J ends lost 11 bases and 3 bases, in that order; junction bases with no gene match: 7. The sample's time point: blood 4 weeks post-SBRT, at nephrectomy. The treatment denotes: 15 Gy SBRT to primary tumor, nephrectomy 4 weeks later. Nephrectomy followed 15 Gy stereotactic body radiation by 4 weeks. Radiation-treated patients gave blood at baseline, week 2 and week 4. The method was immunoSEQ multiplex PCR; TCRdb's version includes in-frame clones alone and lacks a portion of them. The repertoire holds roughly 100,000 clones, approximately 82% seen once, with around 7.9% in the top ten.

The sequences come from blood, collected from a patient whose treatment included radiotherapy and nephrectomy. The rearrangement uses TRBV19 and TRBJ2-1; TRBD2 aligns across 7 bases. The TCR was taken from a man aged 60-69 years with renal cell carcinoma. The DNA of the CDR3 is TGTGCCTCGAAGCGGGAACACTACAATGAGCAGTTCTTC. It yields the protein CASKREHYNEQFF.